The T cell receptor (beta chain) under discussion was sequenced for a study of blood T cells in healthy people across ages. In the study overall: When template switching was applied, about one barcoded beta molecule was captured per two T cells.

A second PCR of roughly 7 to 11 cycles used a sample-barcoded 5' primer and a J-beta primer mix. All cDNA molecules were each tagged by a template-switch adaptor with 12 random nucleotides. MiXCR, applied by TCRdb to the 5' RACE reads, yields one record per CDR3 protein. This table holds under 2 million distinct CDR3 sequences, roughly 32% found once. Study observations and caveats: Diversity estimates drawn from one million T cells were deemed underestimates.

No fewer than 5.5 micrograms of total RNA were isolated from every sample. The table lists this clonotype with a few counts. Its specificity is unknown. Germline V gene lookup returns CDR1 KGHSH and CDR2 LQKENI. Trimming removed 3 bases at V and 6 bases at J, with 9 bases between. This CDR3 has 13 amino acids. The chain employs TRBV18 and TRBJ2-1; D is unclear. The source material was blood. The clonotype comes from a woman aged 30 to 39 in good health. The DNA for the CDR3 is TGTGCCAGCTCACCCTCTCCTCCCAATGAGCAGTTCTTC. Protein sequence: CASSPSPPNEQFF.